This T cell receptor (beta chain) was recorded in a study of T cell responses to AZD1222 COVID-19 vaccine (dated by TCRdb to the early 2020s). A note on the overall study: AZD1222 recipients with second doses at about 4 weeks or about 12 weeks were pooled, because spike-specific TCR depth and breadth did not differ between schedules. TCR sequencing covered over 230 trial participants: roughly 200 given two doses of AZD1222 and some 25 given two doses of MenACWY control vaccine. Trial participants were enrolled into age subgroups of 18-55, 56-69 and 70-plus years, which contained about 150, 27 and 61 TCR-sequenced participants, respectively. The paper's findings and limits, for the study overall: Spike-specific TCR breadth and depth rose significantly after two AZD1222 doses compared with day 0 and with MenACWY recipients. Conclusions about previously exposed vaccinees are limited because only five to seven AZD1222 recipients were SARS-CoV-2 seropositive at baseline. Vaccine-associated CD4 TCRs spanned the whole spike protein, with dominant responses in regions 160-218 and 743-854. The 56-69-year group was small, and its depth increase did not reach significance, likely because of low power. Participants were mostly white British and included more females than males, and it was suggested by the authors that clonal diversity may have been underestimated. Reportedly, close to half of the unique spike-specific TCRs recognized epitopes lying outside the regions that are mutated in the B.1.351 and B.1.1.7 variants. Because no samples from the day 14 peak response were available, repertoires could be characterized only after the peak T cell response.

For this clone: Its antigen is still unknown. Per-base quality was not reported, and no clone a single base away is much larger than it.

The CDR3 regions of human TCRbeta chains were analyzed by immunosequencing. As for the original processing: Repertoire TCRs were checked for matches against a reference library of SARS-CoV-2-specific TCRs that had been generated using the MIRA antigen-specificity platform. Breadth meant the fraction of unique TCRs that were SARS-CoV-2-associated, whereas depth meant the fraction of total T cells that were SARS-CoV-2-associated. Using the MIRA data, each spike-specific TCR was mapped to the spike region that the TCR reacts to and placed in a CD4 or CD8 class. Log10-transformed breadth and depth values were compared by one-way ANOVA with Sidak's multiple comparisons tests. Drawn from immuneACCESS, this table holds only the in-frame rearrangements with V and J called that TCRdb kept. Clones are partly lost; checked studies trace under half to an unresolved V gene and leave the rest unexplained. From that table come the V and J calls and clone size; the DNA was used to work out D and trimming. In this sample the table shows some 130,000 clones, 93% of which occur a single time. Clones ranked in the top ten supply approximately 5.4% of the sample.

This specimen's time point label, per the study, means: baseline before first vaccination. Vaccinee samples were obtained from the UK trials COV001 and COV002, which included a single-blind randomized controlled phase 2/3 trial of AZD1222 (ChAdOx1 nCoV-19) in healthy adults. For TCRbeta chain sequencing, PBMC samples were collected from trial participants at day 0 and at day 28 after the second dose. The CDR1 and CDR2 encoded by the germline V gene are ENHRY and SYGVKD. The CDR3, from cysteine to phenylalanine, totals 14 residues. Just CDR3 DNA is preserved here, 42 bases in frame from base 1. Trimming removed 6 bases from V and 1 base from J, leaving 12 bases between the germline ends.

The receptor was isolated from an adult in good health. Recombination connected TRBV10-3 to TRBJ2-5; possibly the D gene is TRBD2, per 7 matching bases. The source was peripheral blood, collected on day 0 of AZD1222 vaccination. CDR3 reads: CAIRGRGVQETQYF. The base sequence is TGTGCCATCAGGGGGAGGGGGGTCCAAGAGACCCAGTACTTC.